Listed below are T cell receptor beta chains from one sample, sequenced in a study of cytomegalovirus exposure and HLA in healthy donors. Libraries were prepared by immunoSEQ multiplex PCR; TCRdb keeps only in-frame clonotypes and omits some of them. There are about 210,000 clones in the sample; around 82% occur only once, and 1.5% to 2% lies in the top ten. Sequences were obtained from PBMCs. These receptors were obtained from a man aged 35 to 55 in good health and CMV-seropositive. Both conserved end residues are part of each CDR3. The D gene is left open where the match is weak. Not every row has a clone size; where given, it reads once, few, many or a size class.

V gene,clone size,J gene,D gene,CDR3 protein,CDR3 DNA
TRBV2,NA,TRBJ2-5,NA,CASSTGPGLKVSRETQYF,TGTGCCAGCAGTACGGGTCCCGGTCTCAAGGTTAGCAGAGAGACCCAGTACTTC
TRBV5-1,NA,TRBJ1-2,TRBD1,CASSFPSTGVTGYGYTF,TGCGCCAGCAGCTTCCCGTCGACAGGGGTTACTGGCTATGGCTACACCTTC
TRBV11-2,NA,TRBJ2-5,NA,CASSLGLVQWGLGETQYF,TGTGCCAGCAGCTTAGGGTTGGTCCAATGGGGGCTCGGGGAGACCCAGTACTTC
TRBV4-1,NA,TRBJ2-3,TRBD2,CASSQPWDYPADTQYF,TGCGCCAGCAGCCAACCCTGGGACTACCCCGCGGATACGCAGTATTTT
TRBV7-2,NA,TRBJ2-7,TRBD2,CASSLRTSVAYEQYF,TGTGCCAGCAGCCTGCGGACTAGCGTTGCCTACGAGCAGTACTTC
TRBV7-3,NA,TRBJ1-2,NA,CASSLDRDYGYTF,TGTGCCAGCAGCTTGGACAGAGACTATGGCTACACCTTC
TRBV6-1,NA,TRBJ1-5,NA,CASKYSGGDNQPQHF,TGTGCCAGCAAATATTCGGGAGGGGACAATCAGCCCCAGCATTTT
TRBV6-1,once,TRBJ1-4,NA,CASSDLGLRTNEKLFF,TGTGCCAGCAGTGACTTGGGACTTCGGACTAATGAAAAACTGTTTTTT
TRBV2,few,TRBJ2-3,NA,CASRTRADTQYF,TGTGCCAGCAGGACGAGAGCGGATACGCAGTATTTT
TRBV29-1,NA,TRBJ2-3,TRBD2,CSVGGPGTSGSWSTDTQYF,TGCAGCGTGGGGGGGCCCGGGACTAGCGGGAGTTGGAGCACAGATACGCAGTATTTT
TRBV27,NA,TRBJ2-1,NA,CASSIQRGVHEQFF,TGTGCCAGCAGTATTCAACGGGGTGTCCATGAGCAGTTCTTC